Each of the 7 T cell receptor beta chains below was sequenced from the same sample in a study of early T cells in non-severe SARS-CoV-2 infection. Each CDR3 protein is one row after TCRdb ran MiXCR on the 5' RACE reads. The data hold 40,000 to 60,000 distinct CDR3 sequences, with under 7% observed a single time. The sequencing used whole blood, collected at baseline. The receptor source for this set is an adult who was a healthcare worker with PCR-confirmed SARS-CoV-2 infection or an uninfected control (not recorded which).

This chain joins TRBV11-3 and TRBJ2-3; 8 bases are shared with TRBD2. The CDR3 consists of 15 residues. J gave up 0 bases and V 5 bases, and 4 bases lay outside the gene matches. The germline V gene has CDR1 SGHNT and CDR2 YENEEA. CDR3 coding DNA: TGTGCCAGCAGCCTGGGCGGGGGGAGCACAGATACGCAGTATTTT. Amino acids: CASSLGGGSTDTQYF.

This clonotype was recorded many times. This chain uses TRBV20-1 with TRBJ2-7, with 10 bases fitting TRBD2. CDR3 length: 15 residues. V shed 3 bases and J 2 bases; nucleotides not matched to a gene: 7. Germline CDR1 and CDR2: DFQATT and SNEGSKA (reference sequence). The CDR3 DNA is TGCAGTGCTAGTAAGCAGCTAGCGGGGGCCTACGAGCAGTACTTC. This encodes CSASKQLAGAYEQYF.

The chain links TRBV7-9 to TRBJ2-5, with TRBD1 identical over 8 bases. Germline-derived CDR1 and CDR2 are SEHNR and FQNEAQ (reference sequence). V trimming: 5 bases; J trimming: 4 bases; junction bases outside the gene matches: 12. The length of the CDR3 is 16 residues. CDR3 loop: CASSTGTGGFLETQYF. The CDR3 bases are TGTGCCAGCAGCACCGGGACAGGAGGTTTTCTAGAGACCCAGTACTTC.

This clonotype was detected ten times or more. The chain uses TRBV29-1 and TRBJ2-1; TRBD1 or TRBD2 may be the D gene (5 bases each). V gave up 7 bases and J gave up 6 bases, with 13 bases separating them. The germline V gene has CDR1 SQVTM and CDR2 ANQGSEA. The CDR3 has 12 amino acids. This CDR3 reads CSGGERRNEQFF. The CDR3 region has the DNA TGCAGCGGAGGGGAGCGGCGCAATGAGCAGTTCTTC.

The table lists this clonotype with many counts. V gene TRBV27 combines with J gene TRBJ1-2; D gene unclear. The germline gives CDR1 MNHEY, CDR2 SMNVEV (reference sequence). This CDR3 has 13 amino acids. V dropped 3 bases and J dropped 3 bases, with 8 bases sitting between them. CDR3 bases: TGTGCCAGCAGTTTGGGTCAGGACTATGGCTACACCTTC. Amino acid sequence: CASSLGQDYGYTF.

This clonotype was seen more than once but under ten times. The rearrangement uses TRBV6-5 and TRBJ2-7, with 7 bases lining up with TRBD1. CDR3 size: 13 residues. J was trimmed by 5 bases and V by 10 bases; bases with no gene match: 11. CDR1 MNHEY and CDR2 SVGAGI come from the germline V gene. The CDR3 nucleotides read TGTGCCACCGAGGATAGGGGGCGAAACGAGCAGTACTTC. Translated, it gives CATEDRGRNEQYF.

This clonotype was detected many times. The chain is built from TRBV28 and TRBJ2-2; TRBD1 agrees at 9 bases. CDR3 length: 14 residues. Trimming cost V 6 bases and J 6 bases; bases outside gene matches: 5. Germline-derived CDR1 and CDR2 are MDHEN and SYDVKM. The CDR3 nucleotides are TGTGCCAGCAGACGACAGGGGGTTCCCGGGGAGCTGTTTTTT. This encodes CASRRQGVPGELFF. Full variable domain (outside the CDR3, taken from reference TRBV28 and TRBJ2-2): DVKVTQSSRYLVKRTGEKVFLECVQDMDHENMFWYRQDPGLGLRLIYFSYDVKMKEKGDIPEGYSVSREKKERFSLILESASTNQTSMYLCASRRQGVPGELFFGEGSRLTVL.